Shown below are 18 T cell receptor beta chains from a single sample sequenced in a study of Ad26.COV2.S vaccination and SARS-CoV-2 variants (dated by TCRdb to 2020 to 2023). Library preparation was by the immunoSEQ multiplex PCR assay. As stored in TCRdb, this immuneACCESS dataset retains in-frame rearrangements with V and J assigned. A fraction of the clones does not appear; measured against another copy, unresolved V genes explain less than half of the discrepancy, and the remainder lacks a known reason. The sample data list some 250,000 clones, and roughly 90% of these were observed just once. The ten largest clones capture about 10% of the sample. The treatment or condition label, as the study defines it: around 19 received Ad26.COV2.S at low or high dose, single or two shots; 5 received placebo; per-sample allocation not given. Repertoires of vaccine and placebo recipients were sequenced from samples taken on day 63 after the first injection.

The material was peripheral blood, obtained in a trial of Ad26.COV2.S vaccine versus placebo. The receptors come from a person aged 18-60 years who received the Ad26.COV2.S COVID-19 vaccine or a placebo.

This rearrangement joins TRBV30 to TRBJ2-2, with 7 bases identical to TRBD2. The germline V gene has CDR1 GTSNPN and CDR2 SVGIG (reference sequence). The V gene end was trimmed by 1 base and the J gene end by 4 bases; junction bases not matched to a gene: 0. This CDR3 has 13 amino acids. This chain's CDR3 is CAWSGGGTGELFF. The CDR3 DNA reads as TGTGCCTGGAGTGGGGGGGGCACCGGGGAGCTGTTTTTT.

This rearrangement joins TRBV10-3 to TRBJ1-4; D possibly corresponds to TRBD1 (5 bases). The CDR3 sequence is 13 residues long. Per the germline V gene, CDR1 is ENHRY and CDR2 is SYGVKD. Trimming removed 3 bases at V and 5 bases at J, with 7 bases between. The DNA for the CDR3 is TGTGCCATCAGTGAAAGGACAAATGAAAAACTGTTTTTT. This encodes CAISERTNEKLFF.

This chain connects TRBV27 to TRBJ1-2; TRBD1 aligns across 9 bases. The CDR3 contains 17 residues. In germline, CDR1 is MNHEY, CDR2 SMNVEV (reference sequence). V shed 3 bases, J shed 2 bases, and the junction held 10 bases outside the gene matches. This chain's CDR3 is CASSFNLGTGLNYGYTF. DNA of the CDR3: TGTGCCAGCAGTTTCAATCTCGGGACAGGGCTGAACTATGGCTACACCTTC.

The rearrangement uses TRBV4-2 and TRBJ2-5; TRBD2 aligns across 13 bases. V dropped 2 bases and J dropped 1; count of bases not matched to a gene: 10. There are 19 residues in the CDR3. Germline V lookup: CDR1 LGHNA, CDR2 YNFKEQ. CDR3 in DNA: TGTGCCAGCAGCCAACTTAACGGACTAGCGGGGGACCTCCAAGAGACCCAGTACTTC. Protein: CASSQLNGLAGDLQETQYF.

This chain connects TRBV19 to TRBJ2-6; D may be TRBD1 or TRBD2 (5 bases each). Germline V gene sequence: CDR1 LNHDA, CDR2 SQIVND (reference sequence). Trimming took 5 bases from V and 0 from J, leaving 11 bases between them. This CDR3 contains 16 residues. The CDR3 DNA sequence: TGTGCCAGTAGTCCCTCTGGGGGCTCTGGGGCCAACGTCCTGACTTTC. Amino acids: CASSPSGGSGANVLTF.

This rearrangement joins TRBV19 to TRBJ1-5; D is perhaps TRBD1 (5 bases). Germline CDR1 LNHDA, CDR2 SQIVND (reference sequence). This CDR3 region has 16 residues. V shed 4 bases and J shed 2 bases, with 15 bases lying between them. CDR3 sequence reads: CASSTRAARGNQPQHF. CDR3 nucleotide sequence: TGTGCCAGTAGTACCCGTGCGGCCAGGGGCAATCAGCCCCAGCATTTT.

The chain uses TRBV6-6 and TRBJ2-1, with 13 bases that match TRBD2. CDR1 and CDR2 (germline): MNHNY, SVGAGI (reference sequence). This CDR3 is 15 amino acids long. V dropped 6 bases and J dropped 5; count of bases not matched to a gene: 4. CDR3 nucleotides: TGTGCCAGCAGGAAGGGGACTAGCGGGGACAATGAGCAGTTCTTC. It translates to CASRKGTSGDNEQFF.

The chain employs TRBV7-6 and TRBJ2-4; the match to TRBD2 covers 7 bases. Germline CDR1 and CDR2: SGHVS and FNYEAQ. This CDR3 spans 16 amino acids. The V and J ends lost 1 base and 6 bases, in that order; junction bases with no gene match: 9. Here the CDR3 reads CASSLGPGGGGNIQYF. The CDR3 DNA follows: TGTGCCAGCAGCTTAGGGCCGGGAGGAGGTGGAAACATTCAGTACTTC. The full variable domain, its missing parts supplied by reference TRBV7-6 and TRBJ2-4, is GAGVSQSPRYKVTKRGQDVALRCDPISGHVSLYWYRQALGQGPEFLTYFNYEAQQDKSGLPNDRFSAERPEGSISTLTIQRTEQRDSAMYRCASSLGPGGGGNIQYFGAGTRLSVL.

The V call is TRBV7-2, the J call TRBJ2-1; TRBD2 matches at 9 bases. J was trimmed by 6 bases and V by 3 bases; bases with no gene match: 6. CDR3 length: 15 amino acids. The germline V gene has CDR1 SGHTA and CDR2 FQGNSA. The CDR3 sequence is CASSFQVTSGNEQFF. DNA for the CDR3: TGTGCCAGCAGCTTTCAGGTGACTAGCGGCAATGAGCAGTTCTTC.

The chain carries TRBV6-5 and TRBJ2-2, with 9 bases lining up with TRBD1. This CDR3 comprises 13 residues. Germline lookup yields CDR1 MNHEY and CDR2 SVGAGI. Germline trimming cut 6 bases from V and 7 bases from J; bases unmatched to any gene: 3. The CDR3 is CASRTGGLGELFF. Here the CDR3 DNA reads TGTGCCAGCAGGACAGGGGGTCTCGGGGAGCTGTTTTTT.

The chain joins TRBV11-3 to TRBJ2-1, with D possibly called TRBD1 or TRBD2 (6 bases each). The CDR3 extends over 14 amino acids. The germline V and J ends were trimmed by 5 bases and 8 bases, with 16 bases remaining between them. Per germline, CDR1 SGHNT and CDR2 YENEEA. CDR3 bases: TGTGCCAGCAGCGACCGGGCGGAGGGGGATGAGCAGTTCTTC. Its translation is CASSDRAEGDEQFF.

The V call is TRBV5-6, the J call TRBJ1-2; tentatively, D is TRBD1 (5 bases). The CDR3 sequence is 16 residues long. V was shortened by 4 bases and J by 2 bases, with 18 bases between the two germline ends. Germline values: CDR1 SGHDT, CDR2 YYEEEE. This CDR3 reads CASSPAAGAGNYGYTF. The CDR3 DNA reads TGTGCCAGCAGCCCGGCTGCCGGGGCCGGCAACTATGGCTACACCTTC. Full variable domain (missing parts from reference TRBV5-6 and TRBJ1-2): DAGVTQSPTHLIKTRGQQVTLRCSPKSGHDTVSWYQQALGQGPQFIFQYYEEEERQRGNFPDRFSGHQFPNYSSELNVNALLLGDSALYLCASSPAAGAGNYGYTFGSGTRLTVV.

In DNA form, the CDR3 reads TGTGCCATCAGTGAATCAGGGGGCAACACCGGGGAGCTGTTTTTT. This gives the protein CAISESGGNTGELFF. This rearrangement joins TRBV10-3 to TRBJ2-2; 8 positions match TRBD1. Losses at the gene ends were 3 bases for V and 2 bases for J; bases not matched to a gene: 2. The CDR3 has 15 residues. The germline CDR1 and CDR2 sequences are ENHRY and SYGVKD.

The V call is TRBV28, the J call TRBJ1-2; D is possibly TRBD1 (5 bases). The V gene's germline CDR1 is MDHEN and CDR2 SYDVKM. CDR3 length: 15 amino acids. The V end was cut by 6 bases, the J end by 4 bases, with 18 bases between. The CDR3 protein is CASSPAGGGPYGYTF. The CDR3 coding sequence is TGTGCCAGCAGCCCCGCGGGTGGGGGTCCCTATGGCTACACCTTC.

This chain links TRBV5-4 with TRBJ2-7; no clear D gene. This CDR3 comprises 13 residues. V was cut by 0 bases and J by 0 bases, with 4 bases left in between. The germline V gene has CDR1 SGHNT and CDR2 YYREEE (reference sequence). CDR3 sequence (DNA): TGTGCCAGCAGCTTGGACGACTCCTACGAGCAGTACTTC. Translation gives CASSLDDSYEQYF. The complete variable domain, with remaining parts taken from reference TRBV5-4 and TRBJ2-7, reads ETGVTQSPTHLIKTRGQQVTLRCSSQSGHNTVSWYQQALGQGPQFIFQYYREEENGRGNFPPRFSGLQFPNYSSELNVNALELDDSALYLCASSLDDSYEQYFGPGTRLTVT.

The V call is TRBV7-8, the J call TRBJ2-3; 7 bases are a match to TRBD1. Germline V CDR1 and CDR2: SGHVS, FQNEAQ. V dropped 6 bases and J dropped 0; count of bases not matched to a gene: 3. The CDR3 is 14 residues long. The CDR3 spells CASRGTASTDTQYF. CDR3 sequence (DNA): TGTGCCAGCAGGGGGACAGCTAGCACAGATACGCAGTATTTT.

The rearrangement uses TRBV7-9 and TRBJ1-1, with a weak D call TRBD1 (6 bases). Germline CDR1 SEHNR, CDR2 FQNEAQ (reference sequence). The CDR3 covers 13 residues. This CDR3 reads CCQGPGQNTEAFF. As DNA, the CDR3 is TGTTGCCAGGGGCCCGGACAGAACACTGAAGCTTTCTTT.

The rearrangement uses TRBV19 and TRBJ2-7; TRBD1 matches at 10 bases. This CDR3 region has 17 residues. Germline V lookup: CDR1 LNHDA, CDR2 SQIVND (reference sequence). Trimming cost V 4 bases and J 3 bases; bases outside gene matches: 12. The CDR3 spells CASSTLPGQGTRYEQYF. The CDR3 DNA follows: TGTGCCAGTAGTACTCTGCCGGGACAGGGGACACGCTACGAGCAGTACTTC.